These 4 T cell receptor beta chains share one sample of origin, sequenced in a study of T cell changes during pregnancy in multiple sclerosis. The assay was immunoSEQ multiplex PCR, and TCRdb's table has in-frame clones only and misses some. The sample has about 53,000 clones, roughly 91% seen once. The sequencing used CD4+ T cells from peripheral blood mononuclear cells, collected in the third trimester of pregnancy. These receptors were obtained from a female donor with multiple sclerosis, enrolled in a pregnancy study.

The chain links TRBV27 to TRBJ2-7, with 8 bases identical to TRBD2. The CDR3 is 15 residues long. Germline V gives CDR1 MNHEY, CDR2 SMNVEV (reference sequence). The junction had 10 bases not matched to a gene; V was cut back by 5 bases and J by 4 bases. The CDR3 coding sequence is TGTGCCAGCAGTCCCGGGGGGGCGAATCGGTACGAGCAGTACTTC. This sequence encodes CASSPGGANRYEQYF.

The chain has TRBV4-1 and TRBJ1-2; D gene uncertain. The length of the CDR3 is 14 residues. Germline CDR1 is MGHRA and CDR2 is YSYEKL. The germline V and J ends were trimmed by 1 base and 2 bases, with 8 bases remaining between them. DNA of the CDR3: TGCGCCAGCAGCCAAGTAGGAGAGAACTATGGCTACACCTTC. Residues: CASSQVGENYGYTF.

The chain has TRBV10-3 and TRBJ2-3; maybe TRBD1 (5 bases). V was cut by 11 bases and J by 2 bases, with 8 bases left in between. The length of the CDR3 is 11 residues. CDR1 ENHRY and CDR2 SYGVKD come from the germline V gene. CDR3 sequence: CAVQVTDTQYF. CDR3 DNA: TGTGCCGTACAGGTCACAGATACGCAGTATTTT.

V gene TRBV29-1 combines with J gene TRBJ1-5; weak D call: TRBD1 (6 bases). Germline V gene sequence: CDR1 SQVTM, CDR2 ANQGSEA. The CDR3 spans 13 residues. The ends were cut back, 3 bases at V and 9 bases at J, with 15 bases in the middle. CDR3 amino acids: CSVEEGGEGPQHF. CDR3 in DNA: TGCAGCGTTGAGGAGGGGGGGGAAGGGCCCCAGCATTTT.